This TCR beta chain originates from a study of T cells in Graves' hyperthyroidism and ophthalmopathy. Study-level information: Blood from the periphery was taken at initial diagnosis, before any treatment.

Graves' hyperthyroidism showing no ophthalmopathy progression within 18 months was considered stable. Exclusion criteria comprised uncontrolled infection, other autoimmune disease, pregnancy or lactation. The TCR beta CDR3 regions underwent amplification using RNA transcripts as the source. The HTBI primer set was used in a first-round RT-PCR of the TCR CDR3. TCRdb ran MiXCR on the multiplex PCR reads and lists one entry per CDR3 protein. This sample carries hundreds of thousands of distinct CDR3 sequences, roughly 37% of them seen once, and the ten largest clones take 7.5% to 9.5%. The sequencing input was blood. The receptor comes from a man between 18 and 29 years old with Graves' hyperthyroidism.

CDR3 DNA sequence: TGCGCCAGCAGACACAACTCAAACTCTGGAAACACCATATATTTT. This codes for CASRHNSNSGNTIYF. The rearrangement uses TRBV4-1 and TRBJ1-3; unclear D gene. Trimming took off 6 bases at V and 0 bases at J, with 12 bases between the two ends. This CDR3 contains 15 residues. Germline-derived CDR1 and CDR2 are MGHRA and YSYEKL.